This TCR beta chain came from a study of Ad26.COV2.S vaccination and SARS-CoV-2 variants. Study-wide background: Intramuscular Ad26.COV2.S doses were given once or twice, 56 days apart.

The treatment here: over 15 received Ad26.COV2.S at low or high dose, single or two shots; about 5 received placebo; per-sample allocation not given. The samples date from day 63 after the first vaccine or placebo injection. SARS-CoV-2 spike from the Wuhan strain was encoded by the vaccine, an Ad26 vector. Sequenced by immunoSEQ multiplex PCR; TCRdb stores in-frame clones only, minus some. The sample holds hundreds of thousands of clones, around 90% seen once. Study-wide results and limits: Possible underestimation of total T cell responses by the TCR breadth and depth analyses was noted.

In the case of this clone: Its antigen is undetermined.

The source is a person between 18 and 65 years old who received the Ad26.COV2.S COVID-19 vaccine or a placebo. The sequenced sample was peripheral blood, obtained in a trial of Ad26.COV2.S vaccine versus placebo.

The DNA for the CDR3 is TGTGCCAGCAGCCAAGCCAGCGGGAGAAGAAATGAGCAGTTCTTC. Protein: CASSQASGRRNEQFF. The chain combines TRBV3-1 (or the pseudogene TRBV3-2) with TRBJ2-1; 8 nucleotides line up with TRBD2. Germline V gene sequence: CDR1 LGHDT, CDR2 YNNKEL (reference sequence). The J segment lost 7 bases and the V segment lost 1 base, leaving 6 bases of the junction unmatched. The CDR3 sequence is 15 residues long.